The T cell receptor beta chain under discussion was sequenced for a study of cytomegalovirus exposure and HLA in healthy donors. Overall study: Across 300 to 400 genotyped donors, around 80% landed in the Caucasian-associated ancestry cluster.

The donors gave bone marrow, and they were healthy. Despite likely unrecorded immune exposures, the donors were nominally healthy at the time of sampling. CDR1 and CDR2 from the germline V gene are SGHRS and YFSETQ. The CDR3 totals 15 residues. Trimming removed 3 bases at V and 0 bases at J, with 12 bases between. The PCR was carried out with 60 Vbeta primers and 13 Jbeta primers. The table came from immunoSEQ multiplex PCR; TCRdb's copy has only in-frame clones and leaves some out. The sample has 150,000 to 200,000 clones; about 81% are singletons. The chain links TRBV5-1 to TRBJ1-1, with a possible D match to TRBD1 (6 bases). Sequencing input: PBMCs. The source is a man in his late teens or twenties in good health and CMV-seronegative. The DNA for the CDR3 is TGCGCCAGCAGCTCCGGGGGGGGGCTGAACACTGAAGCTTTCTTT. Its protein product is CASSSGGGLNTEAFF.